This T cell receptor beta chain derives from a study of CD8 T cells in ankylosing spondylitis. V shed 6 bases and J shed 0 bases, with 8 bases lying between them. The V gene's germline CDR1 is SGHTA and CDR2 FQGTGA. CDR3 length: 14 amino acids. About this clonotype itself: Its antigen is not identified.

Study conclusions and caveats: Typical of ankylosing spondylitis blood, it appeared, was a TCR beta motif of 7 or 8 highly homologous variants.

One entry per CDR3 protein results from TCRdb running MiXCR on the 5' RACE reads. The sample consists of about 840,000 distinct CDR3 sequences, approximately 12% of them appearing once. The sequencing sample was made of blood, either unsorted or a sorted T cell fraction (not recorded which). The TCR sequence derives from a male donor with ankylosing spondylitis. The chain links TRBV7-3 to TRBJ2-2, with unresolved D. This CDR3 is CASSSWANTGELFF. CDR3 nucleotide sequence: TGTGCCAGCAGTTCCTGGGCGAACACCGGGGAGCTGTTTTTT. Based on the CDR3 plus reference TRBV7-3 and TRBJ2-2, the full variable domain is GAGVSQTPSNKVTEKGKYVELRCDPISGHTALYWYRQSLGQGPEFLIYFQGTGAADDSGLPNDRFFAVRPEGSVSTLKIQRTERGDSAVYLCASSSWANTGELFFGEGSRLTVL.